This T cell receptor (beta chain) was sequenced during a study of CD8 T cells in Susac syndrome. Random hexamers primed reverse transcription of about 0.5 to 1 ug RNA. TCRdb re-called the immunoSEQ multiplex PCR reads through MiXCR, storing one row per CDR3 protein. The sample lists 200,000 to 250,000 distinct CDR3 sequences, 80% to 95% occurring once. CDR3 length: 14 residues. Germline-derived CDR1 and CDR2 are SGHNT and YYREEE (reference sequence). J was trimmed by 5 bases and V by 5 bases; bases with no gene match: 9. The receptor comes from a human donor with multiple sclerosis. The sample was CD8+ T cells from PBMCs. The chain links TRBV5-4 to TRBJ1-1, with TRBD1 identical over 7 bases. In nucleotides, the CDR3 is TGTGCCAGCAGACAACAGGGGATGGGAACTGAAGCTTTCTTT. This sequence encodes CASRQQGMGTEAFF.